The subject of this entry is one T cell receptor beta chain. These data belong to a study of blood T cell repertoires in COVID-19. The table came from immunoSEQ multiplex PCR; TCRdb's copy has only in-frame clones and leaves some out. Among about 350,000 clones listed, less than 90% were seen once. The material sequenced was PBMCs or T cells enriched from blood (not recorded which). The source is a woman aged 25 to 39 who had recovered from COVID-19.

CDR3 region: CASSLDSKNTEAFF. The CDR3 coding sequence is TGCGCCAGCAGCCTGGACTCTAAAAACACTGAAGCTTTCTTT. The V call is TRBV5-1, the J call TRBJ1-1; D is unresolved. Trimming cost V 4 bases and J 2 bases, with 12 bases left between them. The CDR3 covers 14 residues. Germline lookup yields CDR1 SGHRS and CDR2 YFSETQ.